The rows below give T cell receptor beta chains drawn from one sample of a study of response to subunit inactivated influenza vaccine. Via MiXCR, TCRdb re-called the RT-PCR reads, giving one row per CDR3 protein. Among roughly 540,000 distinct CDR3 sequences listed, roughly a quarter were seen once. These data were also reused for a study on T cells expressing NK-cell markers.

Material: CD4+ T cells sorted from PBMCs, obtained 11 to 12 days after vaccination. The receptors were gathered from a man over 45 who received an inactivated influenza vaccine. The CDR3 runs from the conserved cysteine through the conserved F or W. D genes are given only for firm matches. Size values are once, few and many counts, or a class for expanded clones, and some rows have none.

>TRBJ2-5|TRBD1|TRBV5-1|.
TGCGCCAGCAGCCTGTCGGGACAGGGGGGCGGAGAGACCCAGTACTTC
CASSLSGQGGGETQYF
>TRBJ2-1|.|TRBV5-1|few
TGCGCCAGCAGCTTGGTGGCCGGGACATTGGGTCCGAGGACTAGAACTGAGCAGTTCTTC
CASSLVAGTLGPRTRTEQFF
>TRBJ1-5|.|TRBV12-3/TRBV12-4|.
TGTGCCAGCAGCTCCAGGGAAAATAGCAATCAGCCCCAGCATTTT
CASSSRENSNQPQHF
>TRBJ1-1|.|TRBV18|.
TGTGCCAGCTCACCCCTTCAGGGAGAGGGAGCTTTCTTT
CASSPLQGEGAFF
>TRBJ1-2|TRBD1|TRBV5-6|.
TGTGCCAGCAGCCCGTACAGGGGGCGCGGCTACACCTTC
CASSPYRGRGYTF
>TRBJ2-1|.|TRBV7-9|.
TGTGCCAGCACCCCACTGGGGGACTCCTACAATGAGCAGTTCTTC
CASTPLGDSYNEQFF
>TRBJ2-3|.|TRBV11-2|.
TGTGCCAGCAGCCTAGGGCAGTTCACAGACATGCAGTATTTT
CASSLGQFTDMQYF
>TRBJ1-1|.|TRBV11-2|.
TGTGCCAGCAGCTTAGCTAGGGGGGGAATGAACACTGAAGCTTTCTTT
CASSLARGGMNTEAFF
>TRBJ2-1|TRBD2|TRBV27|many
TGTGCCAGCAGGACAATAGCGGGTAATTACAATGAGCAGTTCTTC
CASRTIAGNYNEQFF
>TRBJ2-3|TRBD2|TRBV20-1|.
TGCAGTGCTAGAGACCTGCCGGGACTAGCGGGCACAGATACGCAGTATTTT
CSARDLPGLAGTDTQYF
>TRBJ1-2|TRBD1|TRBV12-3/TRBV12-4|once
TGTGCCAGCAGTTTAGGACAGGGGGCTTCCTATGGCTACACCTTC
CASSLGQGASYGYTF
>TRBJ1-1|TRBD1|TRBV9|.
TGTGCCAGCAACGGGACAGGGGATACTTCGAACACTGAAGCTTTCTTT
CASNGTGDTSNTEAFF
>TRBJ2-5|.|TRBV4-1|few
TGCGCCAGCAGCGACCCAGGGGTGGGGGAGACCCAGTACTTC
CASSDPGVGETQYF
>TRBJ2-2|.|TRBV7-2|.
TGTGCCAGCAGCTTAAGTATGAGCGGTAACACCGGGGAGCTGTTTTTT
CASSLSMSGNTGELFF
>TRBJ2-2|.|TRBV9|.
TGTGCCAGCAGCGTTGGAATTCGGACCCCCCGGGGGAACACCGGGGAGCTGTTTTTT
CASSVGIRTPRGNTGELFF
>TRBJ2-2|.|TRBV5-1|.
TGCGCCAGCAGCAAGGGCTTGGCTGGGGAGCTGTTTTTT
CASSKGLAGELFF